The next 30 T cell receptor beta chains were all read from a single sample in a study of identical twins. TCRdb called the 5' RACE reads again in MiXCR, with one record for every CDR3 protein. The sample lists about 470,000 distinct CDR3 sequences; 20% to 25% were seen once. These data were also filed under a second study, of T cells expressing NK-cell markers.

What was sequenced was CD4+ T cells sorted from blood. Receptor source: a woman aged 18-30 years in good health.

This clonotype was seen repeatedly, ten times or more. The CDR3 nucleotides are TGTGCCAGCTCACGACAAGAGACCCAGTACTTC. Protein product: CASSRQETQYF. This sequence joins TRBV18 and TRBJ2-5; no reliable D call. The CDR3 is 11 amino acids. Trimming shortened V by 4 bases and J by 2 bases, and 2 bases separated the two germline ends. Germline V lookup: CDR1 KGHSH, CDR2 LQKENI.

This clonotype was counted between two and nine times. This sequence joins TRBV5-6 and TRBJ2-1; tentative D call: TRBD1 (6 bases). This CDR3 contains 14 residues. Germline-derived CDR1 and CDR2 are SGHDT and YYEEEE. V was trimmed by 1 base and J by 7 bases, leaving 12 bases between them. The CDR3 protein is CASSLRATGNEQFF. The CDR3 coding sequence is TGTGCCAGCAGCTTGAGGGCTACAGGGAATGAGCAGTTCTTC.

This CDR3 is CASSLLGLTEAFF. DNA for the CDR3: TGTGCCAGCAGCTTATTGGGCCTAACTGAAGCTTTCTTT. The rearrangement links TRBV7-2 to TRBJ1-1; D uncertain. CDR1 is SGHTA and CDR2 is FQGNSA in the germline V gene. This CDR3 spans 13 amino acids. The V and J ends lost 2 bases and 5 bases respectively, with 9 bases between them.

V gene TRBV2 combines with J gene TRBJ1-6, with a weak D call TRBD1 (6 bases). The CDR3 covers 13 residues. Between the trimmed V and J ends, which lost 6 bases and 6 bases, there was a span of 9 bases. Germline V gene data show CDR1 as SNHLY and CDR2 as FYNNEI. CDR3 amino acids: CASRDRTNSPLHF. The CDR3 DNA reads TGTGCCAGCAGAGACAGGACTAATTCACCCCTCCACTTT. Complete variable domain (other parts from reference TRBV2 and TRBJ1-6): EPEVTQTPSHQVTQMGQEVILRCVPISNHLYFYWYRQILGQKVEFLVSFYNNEISEKSEIFDDQFSVERPDGSNFTLKIRSTKLEDSAMYFCASRDRTNSPLHFGNGTRLTVT.

This clonotype was seen only a few times. The V call is TRBV7-2, the J call TRBJ2-7; D may be TRBD1 (5 bases). V was clipped by 3 bases and J by 0 bases, with 12 bases between them. The CDR3 is 15 residues long. Germline V gene lookup returns CDR1 SGHTA and CDR2 FQGNSA. Here the CDR3 reads CASSFGHSLSYEQYF. CDR3 sequence (DNA): TGTGCCAGCAGCTTCGGACACTCACTCTCCTACGAGCAGTACTTC.

This rearrangement joins TRBV5-1 to TRBJ2-3, with 9 bases lining up with TRBD2. V was pared by 4 bases and J by 5 bases, with 5 bases of the junction left unmatched. CDR1 is SGHRS, CDR2 YFSETQ, per germline. The CDR3 totals 14 residues. CDR3 in amino acids: CASSGGGAEDTQYF. CDR3 sequence (DNA): TGCGCCAGCAGCGGCGGGGGGGCGGAAGATACGCAGTATTTT.

V gene TRBV5-1 combines with J gene TRBJ2-3; TRBD2 is a possible D gene (6 bases). Germline V gives CDR1 SGHRS, CDR2 YFSETQ. The ends were cut back, 4 bases at V and 0 bases at J, with 15 bases in the middle. The CDR3 covers 16 residues. CDR3 in DNA: TGCGCCAGCAGCGCCGGAGCGGGTTTTAGCACAGATACGCAGTATTTT. Encoded protein: CASSAGAGFSTDTQYF.

Here the CDR3 reads CASSITHYTEAFF. CDR3 DNA sequence: TGTGCCAGCAGCATCACACATTACACTGAAGCTTTCTTT. V and J are TRBV7-9 and TRBJ1-1; the D is unclear. V lost 5 bases and J 3 bases, leaving 10 bases between the germline ends. CDR1 and CDR2 from the germline V gene are SEHNR and FQNEAQ (reference sequence). This CDR3 spans 13 amino acids.

This chain links TRBV29-1 with TRBJ2-6; no reliable D call. The V end was cut by 2 bases, the J end by 2 bases, with 7 bases between. CDR1 is SQVTM and CDR2 is ANQGSEA in the germline V gene. This CDR3 has 14 residues. The CDR3 nucleotides are TGCAGCGTTGAACGTTATCCTGGGGCCAACGTCCTGACTTTC. It yields the protein CSVERYPGANVLTF.

V gene TRBV12-3 or TRBV12-4 combines with J gene TRBJ2-5; D ambiguous. The CDR3 consists of 12 residues. The V and J ends lost 3 bases and 3 bases respectively, with 5 bases between them. For the CDR3, the DNA is TGTGCCAGCAGTTTTACAAAAGAGACCCAGTACTTC. Translation gives CASSFTKETQYF.

The rearrangement uses TRBV5-1 and TRBJ2-5; TRBD1 is a possible D gene (6 bases). V was trimmed by 3 bases and J by 0 bases, leaving 12 bases between them. This CDR3 is 15 amino acids long. Germline CDR1 SGHRS, CDR2 YFSETQ. The CDR3 sequence: CASSWDTGYQETQYF. DNA of the CDR3: TGCGCCAGCAGCTGGGACACAGGATACCAAGAGACCCAGTACTTC.

The gene calls are TRBV20-1 and TRBJ1-1; D not certain. Trimming left V 6 bases short and J 0 bases short, with 11 bases between. Germline V CDR1 and CDR2: DFQATT, SNEGSKA (reference sequence). This CDR3 has 13 residues. Here the CDR3 DNA reads TGCAGTGCCAAGAGGATCGTGAACACTGAAGCTTTCTTT. Translation gives CSAKRIVNTEAFF.

The chain joins TRBV20-1 to TRBJ2-3; TRBD2 might be the D (5 bases). The CDR3 is 14 residues long. Trimming shortened V by 1 base and J by 3 bases, and 11 bases separated the two germline ends. Germline V gene data show CDR1 as DFQATT and CDR2 as SNEGSKA (reference sequence). CDR3 DNA sequence: TGCAGTGCTAGAGTCGGACTGAGGACAGATACGCAGTATTTT. Protein sequence: CSARVGLRTDTQYF.

This clonotype was detected only a few times. This chain connects TRBV29-1 to TRBJ2-1; D not resolved. From germline, CDR1 is SQVTM and CDR2 ANQGSEA. The CDR3 extends over 12 amino acids. The ends were cut back, 4 bases at V and 5 bases at J, with 9 bases in the middle. CDR3 bases: TGCAGCGTTGTGGTGGCCCACAATGAGCAGTTCTTC. This sequence encodes CSVVVAHNEQFF.

The chain carries TRBV6-6 and TRBJ2-3; D unresolved. CDR1 and CDR2 from the germline V gene are MNHNY and SVGAGI (reference sequence). This CDR3 is 13 amino acids long. The germline V and J ends were trimmed by 11 bases and 0 bases, with 12 bases remaining between them. This CDR3 is CAQSQSSTDTQYF. Written as DNA, the CDR3 is TGTGCCCAATCGCAGTCTAGCACAGATACGCAGTATTTT.

The gene calls are TRBV28 and TRBJ2-4; D could derive from TRBD1 or TRBD2 (6 bases each). The CDR3 spans 15 residues. Germline V gene sequence: CDR1 MDHEN, CDR2 SYDVKM. Trimming stripped 8 bases from V and 3 bases from J, with 17 bases between. The CDR3 DNA is TGTGCCAGCTCGCAACGGGGGCTCTTCAAAAACATTCAGTACTTC. Its translation is CASSQRGLFKNIQYF.

This clonotype was counted ten times or more. V is TRBV12-3 or TRBV12-4 and J is TRBJ2-7, with unresolved D. V lost 5 bases to trimming and J lost 5 bases, with 7 bases between them. This CDR3 has 11 amino acids. The chain's CDR3 is CASSIYDEQYF. CDR3 DNA: TGTGCCAGCAGTATTTACGACGAGCAGTACTTC.

The V gene is TRBV12-3 or TRBV12-4, the J gene TRBJ2-3; D possibly corresponds to TRBD2 (6 bases). CDR3 length: 13 residues. Trimming left V 1 base short and J 8 bases short, with 10 bases between. The CDR3 bases are TGTGCCAGCAGTTTAGGTAGCGGTAGTACGCAGTATTTT. Its protein is CASSLGSGSTQYF.

A single count supports this clonotype. V and J are TRBV5-1 and TRBJ2-7, with 9 bases identical to TRBD1. After removal of 5 bases from V and 5 bases from J, the junction contained 2 bases not matched to a gene. This CDR3 has 12 amino acids. In germline, CDR1 is SGHRS, CDR2 YFSETQ. The CDR3, as DNA: TGCGCCAGCAGACGGACAGGGGACGAGCAGTACTTC. Its protein product is CASRRTGDEQYF.

This clonotype has just a few counts. V gene TRBV29-1 combines with J gene TRBJ1-1; TRBD1 aligns across 10 bases. Looked up from germline, CDR1 is SQVTM and CDR2 is ANQGSEA. This CDR3 is built from 12 residues. J gave up 10 bases and V 7 bases, and 9 bases lay outside the gene matches. The CDR3: CSGSGTGDRAFF. CDR3 nucleotides: TGCAGCGGATCCGGGACAGGGGATCGAGCTTTCTTT.

The V gene is TRBV9, the J gene TRBJ2-1, with D possibly being TRBD2 (7 bases). Germline V gives CDR1 SGDLS, CDR2 YYNGEE. The V end lost 0 bases, the J end lost 4 bases, and 11 bases lay between the germline ends. CDR3 length: 15 amino acids. The DNA for the CDR3 is TGTGCCAGCAGCGTAGGCGGGGGCGTATACAATGAGCAGTTCTTC. Residues: CASSVGGGVYNEQFF.

This chain links TRBV12-3 or TRBV12-4 with TRBJ2-3; maybe TRBD2 (5 bases). V lost 3 bases to trimming and J lost 6 bases, with 22 bases between them. This CDR3 has 17 amino acids. The CDR3 DNA is TGTGCCAGCAGTTTTGGTAGGCTCACGCTTAGGGAGGATACGCAGTATTTT. It codes for CASSFGRLTLREDTQYF.

The chain joins TRBV10-3 to TRBJ1-2, with TRBD1 matching 7 bases. Per germline, CDR1 ENHRY and CDR2 SYGVKD. V lost 0 bases, J lost 6 bases, and 1 base stayed unmatched. CDR3 length: 13 residues. CDR3: CAISESGGDGYTF. In DNA form, the CDR3 reads TGTGCCATCAGTGAGTCAGGGGGCGATGGCTACACCTTC.

In this sample, this clonotype turned up many times. This rearrangement joins TRBV11-2 to TRBJ2-1; TRBD2 matches at 10 bases. The CDR3 loop spans 14 amino acids. Looked up from germline, CDR1 is SGHAT and CDR2 is FQNNGV. Trimming took 5 bases from V and 9 from J; bases not matched to a gene: 7. CDR3 loop: CASSRPTSGAEQFF. The CDR3 bases are TGTGCCAGCAGCCGTCCAACTAGCGGGGCTGAGCAGTTCTTC. The full variable domain, with the rest looked up from reference TRBV11-2 and TRBJ2-1, is EAGVAQSPRYKIIEKRQSVAFWCNPISGHATLYWYQQILGQGPKLLIQFQNNGVVDDSQLPKDRFSAERLKGVDSTLKIQPAKLEDSAVYLCASSRPTSGAEQFFGPGTRLTVL.

The gene calls are TRBV5-1 and TRBJ2-1; the D call may be TRBD1 or TRBD2 (5 bases each). Germline CDR1 SGHRS, CDR2 YFSETQ. V dropped 0 bases and J dropped 5 bases, with 12 bases sitting between them. This CDR3 is built from 15 residues. Here the CDR3 DNA reads TGCGCCAGCAGCTTGGCCCGGGACGGAGACAATGAGCAGTTCTTC. Translation: CASSLARDGDNEQFF.

V usage is TRBV7-9 and J usage is TRBJ1-1; no firm D call. Germline values: CDR1 SEHNR, CDR2 FQNEAQ (reference sequence). CDR3 length: 14 amino acids. Trimming cost V 1 base and J 5 bases, with 11 bases left between them. The CDR3 region has the DNA TGTGCCAGCAGCTTAGAGGCATCGGGAACTGAAGCTTTCTTT. Amino acids: CASSLEASGTEAFF.

This clonotype showed up just a few times. The rearrangement joins TRBV5-1 to TRBJ2-7, with TRBD2 matching over 8 bases. J gave up 3 bases and V 2 bases, and 7 bases lay outside the gene matches. The CDR3 covers 15 residues. CDR1 is SGHRS and CDR2 is YFSETQ in the germline V gene. CDR3: CASSFGRGADYEQYF. The CDR3 DNA follows: TGCGCCAGCAGCTTCGGGCGGGGGGCCGACTACGAGCAGTACTTC.

This clonotype was seen a handful of times. The rearrangement uses TRBV20-1 and TRBJ2-7, with 8 bases matching TRBD2. Germline values: CDR1 DFQATT, CDR2 SNEGSKA (reference sequence). Trimming took 1 base from V and 4 from J; bases not matched to a gene: 9. The CDR3 runs 15 residues. The CDR3 nucleotides are TGCAGTGCTAGAGCCGTAGCGGGGAAGCGTTACGAGCAGTACTTC. Translated: CSARAVAGKRYEQYF.

This clonotype has only a few counts. J is TRBJ2-7 and V is TRBV29-1, with TRBD1 matching over 8 bases. CDR1 is SQVTM, CDR2 ANQGSEA, per germline. This CDR3 is built from 12 residues. The junction had 5 bases not matched to a gene; V was cut back by 5 bases and J by 5 bases. The CDR3 bases are TGCAGCGTTCACAGGGGGAGGAACGAGCAGTACTTC. Amino acid sequence: CSVHRGRNEQYF.

The chain recombines TRBV6-2 or TRBV6-3 with TRBJ2-4, with D unresolved. Germline values: CDR1 MNHEY, CDR2 SVGEGT. The V end lost 8 bases, the J end lost 0 bases, and 8 bases lay between the germline ends. The length of the CDR3 is 13 residues. The DNA for the CDR3 is TGTGCCAGCCAGAGGCAAGCCAAAAACATTCAGTACTTC. It codes for CASQRQAKNIQYF.